One sample yielded the 26 T cell receptor beta chains listed below, sequenced in a study of T cells in localized non-small cell lung cancer. Produced via immunoSEQ multiplex PCR; TCRdb's table is partial and in-frame only. The sample carries some 40,000 clones, around nine tenths recorded once. The source was peripheral blood, collected before any cancer treatment. These receptors came from a female donor aged 60 or older with stage I lung adenocarcinoma.

The rearrangement uses TRBV28 and TRBJ2-1; a weak D match, TRBD2 (6 bases). The CDR3 contains 14 residues. V lost 2 bases to trimming and J lost 6 bases, with 11 bases between them. Germline V gene data show CDR1 as MDHEN and CDR2 as SYDVKM. As DNA, the CDR3 is TGTGCCAGCAGTTTACGTTCCGGGGGCAATGAGCAGTTCTTC. Its translation is CASSLRSGGNEQFF.

The chain couples TRBV19 to TRBJ1-2; the D is unclear. CDR1 LNHDA and CDR2 SQIVND come from the germline V gene (reference sequence). V lost 3 bases and J lost 0, with 8 bases in between. The CDR3 is 14 residues long. CDR3 coding DNA: TGTGCCAGTAGTATCACGGGGACTAACTATGGCTACACCTTC. Its protein is CASSITGTNYGYTF.

This rearrangement joins TRBV5-1 to TRBJ1-1, with D maybe TRBD1 (5 bases). V lost 7 bases to trimming and J lost 0 bases, with 19 bases between them. CDR3 size: 16 residues. Per the germline V gene, CDR1 is SGHRS and CDR2 is YFSETQ. In DNA, the CDR3 is TGCGCCAGCCAGCTTTTTACTGGGGCAATGAACACTGAAGCTTTCTTT. Residues: CASQLFTGAMNTEAFF.

This chain joins TRBV7-2 and TRBJ1-1; D is ambiguous. This CDR3 spans 11 amino acids. V was clipped by 5 bases and J by 5 bases, with 6 bases between them. Germline assignment: CDR1 SGHTA and CDR2 FQGNSA. CDR3 coding DNA: TGTGCCAGCAGCCTGCGGACTGAAGCTTTCTTT. Its translation is CASSLRTEAFF.

The chain combines TRBV28 with TRBJ2-7; no clear D gene. Germline CDR1 is MDHEN and CDR2 is SYDVKM. There are 13 residues in the CDR3. The ends were cut back, 2 bases at V and 2 bases at J, with 7 bases in the middle. In nucleotides, the CDR3 is TGTGCCAGCAGTTTAGGGGTCCCCTACGAGCAGTACGTC. It codes for CASSLGVPYEQYV.

This chain joins TRBV7-8 and TRBJ2-7, with D perhaps TRBD2 (5 bases). Germline CDR1 and CDR2: SGHVS and FQNEAQ. Trimming shortened V by 4 bases and J by 4 bases, and 17 bases separated the two germline ends. The CDR3 runs to 15 residues. DNA of the CDR3: TGTGCCAGCAGCTACGGCCCGGCGGGCCCTTACGAGCAGTACGTC. Its translation is CASSYGPAGPYEQYV.

There are a few counts of this clone. V usage is TRBV10-3 and J usage is TRBJ1-1, with unresolved D. Looked up from germline, CDR1 is ENHRY and CDR2 is SYGVKD. This CDR3 contains 15 residues. V lost 3 bases and J 0 bases, leaving 11 bases between the germline ends. CDR3 sequence reads: CAISERQLMNTEAFF. The DNA of the CDR3 is TGTGCCATCAGTGAAAGGCAACTTATGAACACTGAAGCTTTCTTT.

The rearrangement uses TRBV6-6 and TRBJ1-6, with 7 bases that match TRBD1. Germline V gives CDR1 MNHNY, CDR2 SVGAGI (reference sequence). The CDR3 totals 16 residues. Trimming took 6 bases from V and 0 from J; bases not matched to a gene: 5. The DNA for the CDR3 is TGTGCCAGCAGGACAGGGACGAGCTCCTATAATTCACCCCTCCACTTT. This codes for CASRTGTSSYNSPLHF.

This chain's CDR3 is CASSRGTGNNQPQHF. CDR3 sequence (DNA): TGTGCCAGCAGCCGGGGGACAGGGAACAATCAGCCCCAGCATTTT. The chain joins TRBV7-2 to TRBJ1-5; 9 positions agree with TRBD1. Germline lookup yields CDR1 SGHTA and CDR2 FQGNSA. Germline trimming cut 5 bases from V and 3 bases from J; bases unmatched to any gene: 5. This CDR3 spans 15 amino acids.

This clone was detected once. The J gene is TRBJ2-1, the V gene TRBV9, with a tentative D call TRBD1 (6 bases). The germline V and J ends were trimmed by 1 base and 6 bases, with 26 bases remaining between them. The CDR3 loop spans 19 amino acids. CDR1 and CDR2 (germline): SGDLS, YYNGEE. In DNA form, the CDR3 reads TGTGCCAGCAGCGTACGACATCCGACGGGACATACCCCTGGCAATGAGCAGTTCTTC. It codes for CASSVRHPTGHTPGNEQFF.

This clone occurred once. This chain links TRBV2 with TRBJ2-2; D may be TRBD1 (5 bases). The CDR3 extends over 14 amino acids. CDR1 is SNHLY, CDR2 FYNNEI, per germline. Trimming took 7 bases from V and 1 from J, leaving 10 bases between them. CDR3 DNA sequence: TGTGCCAGCACCTCGACAGTGAACACCGGGGAGCTGTTTTTT. Amino acids: CASTSTVNTGELFF. Full variable domain (outside the CDR3, taken from reference TRBV2 and TRBJ2-2): EPEVTQTPSHQVTQMGQEVILRCVPISNHLYFYWYRQILGQKVEFLVSFYNNEISEKSEIFDDQFSVERPDGSNFTLKIRSTKLEDSAMYFCASTSTVNTGELFFGEGSRLTVL.

This sequence joins TRBV9 and TRBJ2-3; perhaps TRBD2 as D (6 bases). Trimming pared 2 bases from V and 2 bases from J, leaving 12 bases between. Germline V gives CDR1 SGDLS, CDR2 YYNGEE. This CDR3 spans 15 amino acids. The CDR3 region is CASSVGGGFTDTQYF. The CDR3 DNA follows: TGTGCCAGCAGCGTCGGGGGTGGCTTCACAGATACGCAGTATTTT.

The chain recombines TRBV5-1 with TRBJ1-4; D is possibly TRBD1 (6 bases). The V and J ends lost 0 bases and 1 base respectively, with 19 bases between them. The CDR3 is 19 amino acids. In germline, CDR1 is SGHRS, CDR2 YFSETQ. CDR3 nucleotides: TGCGCCAGCAGCTTGGCCTTGCGGGGGCGAGGCGGAACTAATGAAAAACTGTTTTTT. Protein sequence: CASSLALRGRGGTNEKLFF.

This sequence joins TRBV7-8 and TRBJ1-1; D unclear. Trimming took 4 bases from V and 3 from J, leaving 3 bases between them. The V gene's germline CDR1 is SGHVS and CDR2 FQNEAQ. This CDR3 is built from 11 residues. The CDR3: CASSSHTEAFF. In DNA form, the CDR3 reads TGTGCCAGCAGCTCCCACACTGAAGCTTTCTTT.

The V and J genes are TRBV19 and TRBJ1-2, with D perhaps matching TRBD1 (5 bases). Germline CDR1 and CDR2: LNHDA and SQIVND (reference sequence). Trimming cost V 3 bases and J 3 bases, with 5 bases left between them. This CDR3 has 12 residues. The CDR3 reads CASSMGDYGYTF. The CDR3 DNA is TGTGCCAGTAGTATGGGGGACTATGGCTACACCTTC.

The V gene is TRBV7-8, the J gene TRBJ1-3; the match to TRBD1 covers 8 bases. Looked up from germline, CDR1 is SGHVS and CDR2 is FQNEAQ. J gave up 0 bases and V 5 bases, and 6 bases lay outside the gene matches. CDR3 length: 16 residues. CDR3 sequence: CASSIRTGPSGNTIYF. CDR3 DNA: TGTGCCAGCAGCATTCGGACAGGGCCCTCTGGAAACACCATATATTTT.

The chain recombines TRBV5-1 with TRBJ1-3, with 7 bases aligning to TRBD1. After removal of 4 bases from V and 1 base from J, the junction contained 11 bases not matched to a gene. This CDR3 comprises 17 residues. Germline V CDR1 and CDR2: SGHRS, YFSETQ. The CDR3 region is CASSRREGAYSGNTIYF. The CDR3 DNA is TGCGCCAGCAGCCGGAGGGAGGGGGCTTATTCTGGAAACACCATATATTTT.

CDR3 nucleotides: TGCGCCAGCAGCCAAGGGCGACAGGGGGGTAATGAAAAACTGTTTTTT. This codes for CASSQGRQGGNEKLFF. V gene TRBV4-1 combines with J gene TRBJ1-4; TRBD1 aligns across 9 bases. The CDR3 consists of 16 residues. V dropped 1 base and J dropped 4; count of bases not matched to a gene: 4. Germline CDR1 is MGHRA and CDR2 is YSYEKL.

This clone was found once. The chain is built from TRBV6-1 and TRBJ1-4, with a possible D match to TRBD1 (5 bases). V lost 5 bases and J 4 bases, leaving 14 bases between the germline ends. The CDR3 covers 15 residues. CDR1 and CDR2 (germline): MNHNS, SASEGT. In DNA form, the CDR3 reads TGTGCCAGCAGTTGGGACCTTAGCCTTAATGAAAAACTGTTTTTT. This codes for CASSWDLSLNEKLFF.

This clone showed up just once. The rearrangement links TRBV2 to TRBJ1-3; no clear D gene. Germline V lookup: CDR1 SNHLY, CDR2 FYNNEI. With 2 bases removed from V and 6 bases from J, the gap between germline ends came to 14 bases. The CDR3 spans 15 residues. Written as DNA, the CDR3 is TGTGCCAGCAGTGAAATCCTGGGGAATTTAAACACCATATATTTT. Translated, it gives CASSEILGNLNTIYF.

The chain is built from TRBV6-5 and TRBJ2-1; D is ambiguous. The V and J ends lost 2 bases and 6 bases respectively, with 11 bases between them. The CDR3 is 14 amino acids. Germline CDR1 MNHEY, CDR2 SVGAGI. The CDR3 sequence is CASSYTLGTNEQFF. The CDR3 DNA follows: TGTGCCAGCAGTTACACCCTAGGAACCAATGAGCAGTTCTTC.

In DNA form, the CDR3 reads TGTGCCAGCAGTAAATACAGGGCCCCGGAGGAGTACTTC. This gives the protein CASSKYRAPEEYF. The chain carries TRBV6-6 and TRBJ2-5; TRBD1 might be the D (6 bases). Per germline, CDR1 MNHNY and CDR2 SVGAGI (reference sequence). V gave up 5 bases and J gave up 12 bases, with 19 bases separating them. The CDR3 covers 13 residues.

V and J are TRBV6-1 and TRBJ2-3, with 10 nucleotides matching TRBD1. The V and J ends lost 4 bases and 4 bases, in that order; junction bases with no gene match: 17. The germline CDR1 and CDR2 sequences are MNHNS and SASEGT. This CDR3 has 19 residues. The CDR3 is CASSGTFGPGQGSSDTQYF. In DNA form, the CDR3 reads TGTGCCAGCAGTGGAACCTTCGGCCCGGGACAGGGGTCGTCAGATACGCAGTATTTT.

The J gene is TRBJ1-2, the V gene TRBV23-1, with TRBD1 matching 11 bases. TRBV23-1 is classed as an ORF, of uncertain function. Unmatched junction bases numbered 11, after V lost 8 bases and J lost 6 bases. The CDR3 length is 15 residues. The CDR3 DNA is TGCGCCAGCCGAATATGGACAGGGGGCTTCGATGGCTACACCTTC. Its protein product is CASRIWTGGFDGYTF.

The chain uses TRBV27 and TRBJ1-1, with a tentative D call TRBD1 (6 bases). This CDR3 region has 16 residues. V dropped 3 bases and J dropped 0 bases, with 14 bases sitting between them. The V gene's germline CDR1 is MNHEY and CDR2 SMNVEV (reference sequence). In nucleotides, the CDR3 is TGTGCCAGCAGTTTTTCAAACAGGGCGATGAACACTGAAGCTTTCTTT. Encoded protein: CASSFSNRAMNTEAFF.

The rearrangement uses TRBV2 and TRBJ1-5, with 7 bases matching TRBD1. V shed 5 bases, J shed 2 bases, and the junction held 15 bases outside the gene matches. The CDR3 is 18 residues long. Germline CDR1 reads SNHLY; CDR2 reads FYNNEI. In nucleotides, the CDR3 is TGTGCCAGCAGTAGGCGACAGGGTGCGTTTTCAGGCAATCAGCCCCAGCATTTT. It is translated as CASSRRQGAFSGNQPQHF.